This T cell receptor beta chain originates from a study of cytomegalovirus exposure and HLA in healthy donors. Study-level points and caveats: One later analysis reportedly identified an Asian-associated ancestry cluster that showed fewer N-insertions than the approximately 700-donor mean.

Of note for this clone: Antigen: not known.

This CDR3 contains 15 residues. V was pared by 5 bases and J by 3 bases, with 7 bases of the junction left unmatched. Germline V CDR1 and CDR2: SGHTA, FQGNSA. The PCR employed 60 Vbeta primers together with 13 Jbeta primers. Generated by immunoSEQ multiplex PCR, the TCRdb table keeps only in-frame clones and is missing some. The data show more than 85,000 clones, over 65% seen once. Sequencing used PBMCs. This sequence originates from a man in his forties in good health and CMV-seronegative. J is TRBJ2-1 and V is TRBV7-2, with 7 bases that match TRBD2. In DNA, the CDR3 is TGTGCCAGCAGCCCCGGGACTATCAACTACAATGAGCAGTTCTTC. This codes for CASSPGTINYNEQFF.